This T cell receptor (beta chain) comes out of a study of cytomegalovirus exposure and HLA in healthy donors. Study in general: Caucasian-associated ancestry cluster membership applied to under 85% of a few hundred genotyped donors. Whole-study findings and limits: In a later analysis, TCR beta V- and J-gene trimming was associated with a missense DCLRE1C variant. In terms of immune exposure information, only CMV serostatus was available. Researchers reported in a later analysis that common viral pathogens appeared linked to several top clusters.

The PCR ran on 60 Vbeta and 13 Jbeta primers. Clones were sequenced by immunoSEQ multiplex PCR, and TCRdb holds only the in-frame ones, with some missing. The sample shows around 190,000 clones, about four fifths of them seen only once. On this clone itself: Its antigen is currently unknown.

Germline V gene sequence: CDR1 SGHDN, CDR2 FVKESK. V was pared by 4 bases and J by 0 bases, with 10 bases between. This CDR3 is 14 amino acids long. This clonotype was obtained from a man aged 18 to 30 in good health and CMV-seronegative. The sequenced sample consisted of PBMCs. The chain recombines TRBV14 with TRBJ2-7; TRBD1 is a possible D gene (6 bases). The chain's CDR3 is CASSLGQFSYEQYF. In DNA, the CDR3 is TGTGCCAGCAGCCTTGGACAGTTCTCCTACGAGCAGTACTTC.